This entry is about one T cell receptor (beta chain). Its antigen is currently unknown. These data come from a study of response to subunit inactivated influenza vaccine. Each CDR3 protein gets one entry after TCRdb re-called the RT-PCR reads with MiXCR. The repertoire holds about 700,000 distinct CDR3 sequences, about 14% seen once, with around 7.3% in the top ten. The V gene end was trimmed by 5 bases and the J gene end by 3 bases; junction bases not matched to a gene: 6. Germline V gene data show CDR1 as LNHNV and CDR2 as YYDKDF (reference sequence). The CDR3 contains 15 residues. Study-level findings and limits: The authors put forward the suggestion that each seasonal influenza vaccination may bring in only a limited number of new T cells.

The rearrangement links TRBV15 to TRBJ1-4; 7 bases map to TRBD1. The clonotype was recovered from a man aged 50 or older who received an inactivated influenza vaccine. The material sequenced was PBMCs from blood, taken 14 to 15 days before vaccination. CDR3 amino acids: CATSVHRGANEKLFF. The DNA of the CDR3 is TGTGCCACCAGCGTCCACAGGGGCGCTAATGAAAAACTGTTTTTT.